These 2 T cell receptor beta chains were sequenced from one sample in a study of blood T cell repertoires in COVID-19. The method was immunoSEQ multiplex PCR; TCRdb's version includes in-frame clones alone and lacks a portion of them. Of some 230,000 clones listed, 80% to 85% are singletons. Sample: peripheral blood. All receptors derive from a woman in her twenties or thirties who had recovered from COVID-19.

This clone was recorded a few times. This chain connects TRBV2 to TRBJ1-5; 9 bases align to TRBD1. Germline values: CDR1 SNHLY, CDR2 FYNNEI. The CDR3 covers 14 residues. J lost 5 bases, V lost 6 bases, and 5 bases had no gene match. CDR3 nucleotides: TGTGCCAGCAGCGATACAGGGGGCTATCAGCCCCAGCATTTT. Translated, it gives CASSDTGGYQPQHF.

The rearrangement joins TRBV6-6 to TRBJ1-3; D is unresolved. The CDR3 runs to 15 residues. The V end lost 0 bases, the J end lost 4 bases, and 10 bases lay between the germline ends. Germline V gene sequence: CDR1 MNHNY, CDR2 SVGAGI (reference sequence). CDR3: CASSYSVPGGNTIYF. In DNA, the CDR3 is TGTGCCAGCAGTTACTCAGTGCCCGGGGGAAACACCATATATTTT.